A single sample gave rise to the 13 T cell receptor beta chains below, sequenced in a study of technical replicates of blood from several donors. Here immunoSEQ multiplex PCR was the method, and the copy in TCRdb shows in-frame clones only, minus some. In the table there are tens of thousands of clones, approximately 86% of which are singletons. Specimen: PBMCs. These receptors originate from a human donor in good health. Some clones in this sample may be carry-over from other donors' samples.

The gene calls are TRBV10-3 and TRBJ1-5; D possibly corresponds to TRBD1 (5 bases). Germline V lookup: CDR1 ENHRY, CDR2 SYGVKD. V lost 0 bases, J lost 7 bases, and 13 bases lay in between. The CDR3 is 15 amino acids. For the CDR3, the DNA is TGTGCCATCAGTGAGTCTATTCAGGGTTGGCAGCCCCAGCATTTT. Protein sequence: CAISESIQGWQPQHF.

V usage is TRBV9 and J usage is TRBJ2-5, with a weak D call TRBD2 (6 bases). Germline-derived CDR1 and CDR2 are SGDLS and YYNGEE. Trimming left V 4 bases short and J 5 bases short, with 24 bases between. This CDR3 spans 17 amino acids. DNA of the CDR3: TGTGCCAGCAGCCCACATCCCCCTGGGGGGAGTCGGGAGACCCAGTACTTC. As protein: CASSPHPPGGSRETQYF.

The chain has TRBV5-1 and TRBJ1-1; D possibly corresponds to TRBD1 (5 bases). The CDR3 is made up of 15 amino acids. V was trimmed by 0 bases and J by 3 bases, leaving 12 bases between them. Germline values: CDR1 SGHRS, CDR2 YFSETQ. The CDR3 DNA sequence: TGCGCCAGCAGCTTGGCCAGGGAACGATACACTGAAGCTTTCTTT. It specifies CASSLARERYTEAFF.

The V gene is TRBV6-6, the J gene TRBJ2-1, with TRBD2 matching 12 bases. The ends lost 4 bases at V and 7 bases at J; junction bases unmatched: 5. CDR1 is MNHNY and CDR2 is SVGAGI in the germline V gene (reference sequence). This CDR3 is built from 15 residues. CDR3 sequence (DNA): TGTGCCAGCAGTTTCGCTAGCGGGAGGGCAAATGAGCAGTTCTTC. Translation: CASSFASGRANEQFF.

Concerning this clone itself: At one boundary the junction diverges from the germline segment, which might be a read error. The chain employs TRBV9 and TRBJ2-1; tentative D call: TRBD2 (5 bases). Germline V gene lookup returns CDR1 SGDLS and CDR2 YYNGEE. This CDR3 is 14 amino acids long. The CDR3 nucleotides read TGTACCAGCAGCGTCTTTCGGGAAGACAATGAGCAGTTCTTC. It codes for CTSSVFREDNEQFF.

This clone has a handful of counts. This chain's CDR3 is CASSYGGRELFF. Written as DNA, the CDR3 is TGTGCCAGCAGTTACGGGGGGCGGGAGCTGTTTTTT. The rearrangement joins TRBV25-1 to TRBJ2-2; tentative D call: TRBD2 (7 bases). V was clipped by 5 bases and J by 9 bases, with 10 bases between them. The CDR3 is 12 residues long. CDR1 and CDR2 from the germline V gene are MGHDK and SYGVNS.

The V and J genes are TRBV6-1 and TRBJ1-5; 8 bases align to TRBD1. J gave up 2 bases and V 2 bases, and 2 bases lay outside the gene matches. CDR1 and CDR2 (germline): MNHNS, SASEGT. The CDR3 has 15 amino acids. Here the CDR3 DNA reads TGTGCCAGCAGTGAATCAGGGGGCGGCAATCAGCCCCAGCATTTT. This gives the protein CASSESGGGNQPQHF.

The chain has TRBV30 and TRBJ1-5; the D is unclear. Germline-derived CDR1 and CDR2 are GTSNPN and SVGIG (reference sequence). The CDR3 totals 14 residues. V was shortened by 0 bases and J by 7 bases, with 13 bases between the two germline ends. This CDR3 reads CAWSVLGFGQPQHF. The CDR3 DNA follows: TGTGCCTGGAGTGTACTAGGATTCGGCCAGCCCCAGCATTTT.

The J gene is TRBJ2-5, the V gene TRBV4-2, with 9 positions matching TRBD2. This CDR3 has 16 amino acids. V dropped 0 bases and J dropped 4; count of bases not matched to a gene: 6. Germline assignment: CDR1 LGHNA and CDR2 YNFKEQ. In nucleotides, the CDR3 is TGTGCCAGCAGCCAAGATGGTAATAGCGGGAGAGAGACCCAGTACTTC. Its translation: CASSQDGNSGRETQYF.

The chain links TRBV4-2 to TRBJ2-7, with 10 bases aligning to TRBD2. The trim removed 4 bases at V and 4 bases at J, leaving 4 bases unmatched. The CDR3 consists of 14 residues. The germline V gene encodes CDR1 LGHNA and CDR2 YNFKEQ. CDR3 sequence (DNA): TGTGCCAGCAGCCCTAGCGGGAGAGGGTACGAGCAGTACTTC. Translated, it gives CASSPSGRGYEQYF.

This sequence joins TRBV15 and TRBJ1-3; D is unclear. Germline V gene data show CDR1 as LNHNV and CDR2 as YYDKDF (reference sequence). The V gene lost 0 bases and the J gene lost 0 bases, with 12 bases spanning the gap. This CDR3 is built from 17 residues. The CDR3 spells CATSRDTDLYSGNTIYF. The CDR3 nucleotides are TGTGCCACCAGCAGAGATACAGATCTATACTCTGGAAACACCATATATTTT.

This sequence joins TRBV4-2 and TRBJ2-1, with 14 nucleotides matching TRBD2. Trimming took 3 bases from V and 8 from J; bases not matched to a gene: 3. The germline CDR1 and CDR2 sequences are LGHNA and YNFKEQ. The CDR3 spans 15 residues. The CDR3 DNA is TGTGCCAGCAGCCAGGAGACTAGCGGGGGGGATGAGCAGTTCTTC. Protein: CASSQETSGGDEQFF.

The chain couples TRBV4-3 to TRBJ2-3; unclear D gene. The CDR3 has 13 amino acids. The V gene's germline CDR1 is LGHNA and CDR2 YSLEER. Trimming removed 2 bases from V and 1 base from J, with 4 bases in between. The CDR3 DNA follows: TGCGCCAGCAGCCAACGGGGCACAGATACGCAGTATTTT. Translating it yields CASSQRGTDTQYF.